This T cell receptor beta chain was sequenced during a study of regulatory T cells in long-lasting Graves disease. In the study overall: Persistent Graves' disease denoted over 5 years of antithyroid drugs plus positive TSH receptor antibodies.

About this clonotype itself: Its specificity is not known.

Building the TCR beta libraries relied on iRepertoire HTBI primers, and CDR3 regions underwent Arm-PCR. TCRdb re-derived calls from the multiplex PCR reads in MiXCR, one entry per CDR3 protein. The table lists around 510,000 distinct CDR3 sequences, around 20% of them singletons. The germline V gene has CDR1 KGHSH and CDR2 LQKENI. J lost 2 bases, V lost 3 bases, and 4 bases had no gene match. This CDR3 contains 15 residues. As to time point: persistent/refractory GD, antithyroid drugs over 5 years with positive TRAb. PBMC-derived RNA was used for the TCR library. Study-wide results and limits: Repertoires from persistent disease leaned toward TRBV28, TRBJ1-2 and TRBJ2-5. Thyroid tissue was not studied; only peripheral blood was.

This sequence joins TRBV18 and TRBJ1-5; 7 nucleotides line up with TRBD1. The receptor comes from a female donor with Graves disease. The sample consisted of peripheral blood mononuclear cells (PBMCs), taken when the disease was refractory, from a patient treated with antithyroid drugs. The CDR3 loop reads CASSPDGQGNQPQHF. As DNA, the CDR3 is TGTGCCAGCTCACCGGATGGACAGGGCAATCAGCCCCAGCATTTT.